This T cell receptor beta chain appears in the sequencing data of a study of T cell responses to AZD1222 COVID-19 vaccine. Generated by immunoSEQ multiplex PCR, the TCRdb table keeps only in-frame clones and is missing some. The repertoire holds some 70,000 clones, about 83% seen once, with over 8% in the top ten. The material sequenced was peripheral blood, taken on day 0 of AZD1222 vaccination. The TCR sequence derives from an adult in good health.

CDR3 residues: CASRSDNSPLHF. The CDR3 nucleotides read TGTGCCAGCAGGAGTGATAATTCACCCCTCCACTTT. The rearrangement links TRBV2 to TRBJ1-6; D is unclear. From germline, CDR1 is SNHLY and CDR2 FYNNEI. The CDR3 totals 12 residues. V dropped 6 bases and J dropped 5 bases, with 5 bases sitting between them. Filled out from reference TRBV2 and TRBJ1-6, the complete variable domain reads EPEVTQTPSHQVTQMGQEVILRCVPISNHLYFYWYRQILGQKVEFLVSFYNNEISEKSEIFDDQFSVERPDGSNFTLKIRSTKLEDSAMYFCASRSDNSPLHFGNGTRLTVT.